Listed here is a single TCR beta chain. The antigen is undetermined. V was pared by 0 bases and J by 5 bases, with 10 bases between. Per the germline V gene, CDR1 is LGHNA and CDR2 is YNFKEQ. CDR3 length: 14 amino acids. TCRdb independently ran MiXCR on the RT-PCR reads; one entry per CDR3 protein. Of about 520,000 distinct CDR3 sequences detected, 6.5% to 8% appear once; the ten largest clones hold roughly 13%. This entry belongs to a study of response to subunit inactivated influenza vaccine. Study results and caveats: Authors suggested each seasonal influenza vaccination recruits few new T cells.

This sequence was found in a man between 50 and 75 years old who received an inactivated influenza vaccine. The source was PBMCs from blood, collected approximately 25 months after vaccination. V usage is TRBV4-2 and J usage is TRBJ1-2; D may be TRBD1 (6 bases). CDR3 DNA sequence: TGTGCCAGCAGCCAAGATGTGAGGGGGTATGGCTACACCTTC. Protein product: CASSQDVRGYGYTF.